The subject of this entry is one T cell receptor (beta chain). Germline values: CDR1 SGHDN, CDR2 FVKESK. CDR3 size: 14 residues. V was cut by 1 base and J by 2 bases, with 9 bases left in between. As processed by the authors: Amplification with reference gene primers provided the estimates of nucleated cell counts. Data came from immunoSEQ multiplex PCR; TCRdb stores just in-frame clones and leaves some out. The V and J calls and the clone size are those of that table, but D and trimming were determined from the DNA. The sample lists about 63,000 clones; about 89% were seen once. The data were obtained in a study of blood T cell repertoires in COVID-19. The overall study: Some COVID-19 samples were acute and others convalescent; all came from the United States, Italy and Spain. PBMCs, B-cell-depleted T cells, or T cells provided the cDNA or gDNA that made up the material.

This receptor was identified in a man in his forties or fifties with active COVID-19. Sequencing input: peripheral blood. The gene calls are TRBV14 and TRBJ2-7; unclear D gene. CDR3 in amino acids: CASSQAGVPYEQYF. The CDR3 bases are TGTGCCAGCAGCCAAGCCGGTGTACCCTACGAGCAGTACTTC.